This T cell receptor (beta chain) came from a study of T cells in Graves' hyperthyroidism and ophthalmopathy. Amplification targeted TCR beta CDR3 regions from RNA transcripts. The HTBI primer set served for first-round RT-PCR of the TCR CDR3. Via MiXCR, TCRdb re-called the multiplex PCR reads, giving one row per CDR3 protein. Found here are about 720,000 distinct CDR3 sequences, about 16% of them singletons; the top ten hold 8.4%. This clonotype appeared a single time. Its matching antigen is unknown. Study-wide results and caveats: Blood also held most thyroid clonotypes expanded beyond 0.001. Model-based prediction identified ophthalmopathy a median about 6.8 months prior to its onset.

The CDR3 loop spans 15 amino acids. In germline, CDR1 is SGHTA, CDR2 FQGNSA. V trimming: 2 bases; J trimming: 6 bases; junction bases outside the gene matches: 5. The clonotype comes from a man aged 18 to 30 with Graves' hyperthyroidism. This sequence joins TRBV7-2 and TRBJ2-7; TRBD2 matches at 12 bases. The material sequenced was blood. The DNA of the CDR3 is TGTGCCAGCAGCTTAATCCTAGCGGGAGGGGCCGAGCAGTACTTC. Encoded protein: CASSLILAGGAEQYF.